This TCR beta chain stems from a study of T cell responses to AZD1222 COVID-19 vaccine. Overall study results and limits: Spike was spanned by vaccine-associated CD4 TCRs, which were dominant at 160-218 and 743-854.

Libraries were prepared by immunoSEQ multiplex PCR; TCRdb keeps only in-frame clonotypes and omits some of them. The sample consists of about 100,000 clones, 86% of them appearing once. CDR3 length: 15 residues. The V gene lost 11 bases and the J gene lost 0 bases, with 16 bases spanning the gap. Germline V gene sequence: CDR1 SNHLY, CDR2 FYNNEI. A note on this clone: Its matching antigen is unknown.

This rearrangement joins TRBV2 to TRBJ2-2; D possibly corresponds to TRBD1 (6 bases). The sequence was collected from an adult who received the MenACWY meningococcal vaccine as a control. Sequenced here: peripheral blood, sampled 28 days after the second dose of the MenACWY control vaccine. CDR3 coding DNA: TGTGCCCGCGGGCAGGGGCCCGCGAACACCGGGGAGCTGTTTTTT. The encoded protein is CARGQGPANTGELFF.